The 9 T cell receptor beta chains reported below all come from one sample, sequenced in a study of blood T cell repertoires in COVID-19. Produced via immunoSEQ multiplex PCR; TCRdb's table is partial and in-frame only. The repertoire holds 160,000 or so clones, with 82% as singletons. What was sequenced was PBMCs or T cells enriched from blood (not recorded which). These receptors originate from a man between 60 and 70 years old who had recovered from COVID-19.

This sequence joins TRBV5-1 and TRBJ1-1, with TRBD1 identical over 11 bases. Germline values: CDR1 SGHRS, CDR2 YFSETQ. The CDR3 runs to 14 residues. With V trimmed by 2 bases and J by 6 bases, 3 bases remained unmatched. CDR3 sequence reads: CASSLMGQGAEAFF. As DNA, the CDR3 is TGCGCCAGCAGCTTAATGGGACAGGGGGCTGAAGCTTTCTTT.

The chain couples TRBV5-6 to TRBJ2-7; TRBD1 matches 9 bases. In germline, CDR1 is SGHDT, CDR2 YYEEEE. This CDR3 is 15 amino acids long. V lost 5 bases to trimming and J lost 2 bases; unmatched junction nucleotides: 8. The CDR3 is CASSFAGTGTYEQYF. In DNA form, the CDR3 reads TGTGCCAGCAGTTTCGCCGGGACAGGGACCTACGAGCAGTACTTC.

The chain is built from TRBV12-3 or TRBV12-4 and TRBJ1-1; D perhaps matches TRBD1 (6 bases). The length of the CDR3 is 13 residues. Trimming stripped 7 bases from V and 4 bases from J, with 13 bases between. CDR3 region: CASNPFRGTEAFF. CDR3 nucleotide sequence: TGTGCCAGCAACCCATTCAGGGGCACTGAAGCTTTCTTT.

The genes are TRBV6-2 or TRBV6-3 and TRBJ2-7; no clear D. The germline V gene encodes CDR1 MNHEY and CDR2 SVGEGT. CDR3 length equals 14 residues. The V and J ends lost 2 bases and 3 bases respectively, with 11 bases between them. The CDR3 protein is CASSYDGSSYEQYF. Here the CDR3 DNA reads TGTGCCAGCAGTTACGACGGTAGCAGCTACGAGCAGTACTTC.

V usage is TRBV6-5 and J usage is TRBJ1-2; D perhaps matches TRBD1 (5 bases). The V gene's germline CDR1 is MNHEY and CDR2 SVGAGI. The ends were cut back, 10 bases at V and 6 bases at J, with 24 bases in the middle. The CDR3 is made up of 15 amino acids. The CDR3 reads CAIKGAGPPVHGYTF. In DNA, the CDR3 is TGTGCCATCAAGGGAGCGGGACCCCCGGTCCATGGCTACACCTTC.

The chain links TRBV5-4 to TRBJ1-4; the match to TRBD1 covers 7 bases. The CDR3 is made up of 14 amino acids. With 3 bases clipped from V and 8 bases from J, the junction kept 7 bases outside the gene matches. Germline CDR1 is SGHNT and CDR2 is YYREEE (reference sequence). This CDR3 is CASSSDRVKEKLFF. CDR3 DNA: TGTGCCAGCAGCTCCGACAGGGTGAAGGAAAAACTGTTTTTT.

V usage is TRBV3-1 (or the pseudogene TRBV3-2) and J usage is TRBJ1-2; D possibly corresponds to TRBD1 (5 bases). V lost 4 bases and J lost 6, with 15 bases in between. The length of the CDR3 is 14 residues. Germline assignment: CDR1 LGHDT and CDR2 YNNKEL (reference sequence). CDR3 bases: TGTGCCAGCAGCCCGGGGGGGAGGATAAATGGCTACACCTTC. This gives the protein CASSPGGRINGYTF.

The chain carries TRBV30 and TRBJ1-3; the match to TRBD1 covers 9 bases. Germline loops: CDR1 GTSNPN, CDR2 SVGIG (reference sequence). V lost 2 bases and J lost 7; bases outside the gene matches: 12. CDR3 size: 16 residues. CDR3 sequence (DNA): TGTGCCTGGAGTCTCGGAGTCGGGGACAGGGCGAACACCATATATTTT. This translates into CAWSLGVGDRANTIYF.

This clone was found a few times. The chain has TRBV28 and TRBJ2-1, with 11 positions matching TRBD2. The CDR3 consists of 17 residues. The V gene's germline CDR1 is MDHEN and CDR2 SYDVKM. V was clipped by 6 bases and J by 1 base; unmatched bases: 8. CDR3 DNA sequence: TGTGCCAGCAGCACCGCGATAGCGGGGGGGTCCTACAATGAGCAGTTCTTC. Translating gives CASSTAIAGGSYNEQFF.